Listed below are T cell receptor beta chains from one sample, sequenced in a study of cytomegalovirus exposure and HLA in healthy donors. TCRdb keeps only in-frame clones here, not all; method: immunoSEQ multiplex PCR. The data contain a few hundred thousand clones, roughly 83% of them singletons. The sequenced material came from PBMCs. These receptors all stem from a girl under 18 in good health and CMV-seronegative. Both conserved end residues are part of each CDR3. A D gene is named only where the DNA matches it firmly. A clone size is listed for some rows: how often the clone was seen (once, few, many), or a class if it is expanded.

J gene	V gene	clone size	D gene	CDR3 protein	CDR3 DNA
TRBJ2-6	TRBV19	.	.	CASSIEQGSGANVLTF	TGTGCCAGTAGTATAGAGCAGGGCTCTGGGGCCAACGTCCTGACTTTC
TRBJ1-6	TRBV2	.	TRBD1	CASTRGTANSPLHF	TGTGCCAGCACCCGCGGGACAGCCAATTCACCCCTCCACTTT
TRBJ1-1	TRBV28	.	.	CARNASDSSNTEAFF	TGTGCCAGGAACGCCTCAGACAGTTCGAACACTGAAGCTTTCTTT
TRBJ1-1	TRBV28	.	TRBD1	CASSFIRVRGLMNTEAFF	TGTGCCAGCAGTTTCATCCGTGTGAGGGGGCTGATGAACACTGAAGCTTTCTTT
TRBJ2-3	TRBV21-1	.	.	CASSFPSPVGTDTQYF	TGTGCCAGCAGCTTCCCCTCCCCAGTGGGCACAGATACGCAGTATTTT
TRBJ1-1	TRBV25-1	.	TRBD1	CASRRQGADTEAFF	TGTGCCAGCAGGAGACAGGGGGCAGATACTGAAGCTTTCTTT
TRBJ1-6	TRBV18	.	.	CASSPNIGGYNSPLHF	TGTGCCAGCTCACCAAATATCGGCGGCTATAATTCACCCCTCCACTTT
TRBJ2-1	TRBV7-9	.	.	CASRLNRGEQFF	TGTGCCAGCAGACTTAACCGGGGAGAGCAGTTCTTC
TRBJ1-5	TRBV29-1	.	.	CSATRGRDQPQHF	TGCAGCGCCACCCGAGGTAGAGATCAGCCCCAGCATTTT
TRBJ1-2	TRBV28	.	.	CASSLLGGEDSERYTF	TGTGCCAGCAGTTTATTGGGGGGGGAGGATAGCGAACGCTACACCTTC
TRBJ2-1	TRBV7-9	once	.	CASSLVAGIHNEQFF	TGTGCCAGCAGCTTAGTGGCGGGGATACACAATGAGCAGTTCTTC
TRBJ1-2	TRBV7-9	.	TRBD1	CASSQIDIGQGDNYGYTF	TGTGCCAGCAGCCAGATTGATATTGGACAGGGAGACAACTATGGCTACACCTTC
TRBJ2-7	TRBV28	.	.	CASSVKGHQSYEQYF	TGTGCCAGCAGCGTTAAGGGACATCAATCCTACGAGCAGTACTTC
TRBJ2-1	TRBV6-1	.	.	CASSGEGDNEQFF	TGTGCCAGCAGTGGAGAGGGAGACAATGAGCAGTTCTTC
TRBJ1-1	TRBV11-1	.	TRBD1	CASSWDRPNTEAFF	TGTGCCAGCAGTTGGGACAGGCCGAACACTGAAGCTTTCTTT
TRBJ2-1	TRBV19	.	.	CASSTGDSYNEQFF	TGTGCCAGTAGTACAGGGGATTCCTACAATGAGCAGTTCTTC
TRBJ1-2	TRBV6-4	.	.	CASREHHDRSYGYTF	TGTGCCAGCAGGGAGCATCACGACAGGTCCTATGGCTACACCTTC
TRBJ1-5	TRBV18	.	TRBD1	CASGGTGGNQPQHF	TGTGCCAGCGGGGGGACAGGGGGAAATCAGCCCCAGCATTTT
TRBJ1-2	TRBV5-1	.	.	CASSLEGQVNYGYTF	TGCGCCAGCAGCTTGGAGGGACAAGTAAACTATGGCTACACCTTC
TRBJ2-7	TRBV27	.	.	CASSLSQALSSYEQYF	TGTGCCAGCAGTTTATCTCAAGCGCTTAGCTCCTACGAGCAGTACTTC
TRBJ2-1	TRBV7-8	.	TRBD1	CASSSGTGSYNEQFF	TGTGCCAGCAGCTCCGGGACAGGGTCCTACAATGAGCAGTTCTTC
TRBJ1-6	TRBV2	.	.	CASSGGQNNSPLHF	TGTGCCAGCAGCGGTGGACAGAATAATTCACCCCTCCACTTT
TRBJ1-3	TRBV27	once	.	CASSHHGCYRNTIYF	TGTGCCAGCAGTCATCACGGGTGTTATAGAAACACCATATATTTT
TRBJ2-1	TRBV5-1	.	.	CASSLGGFQNEQFF	TGCGCCAGCAGCTTGGGCGGGTTTCAAAATGAGCAGTTCTTC
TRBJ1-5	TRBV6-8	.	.	CASPLDSRASNQPQHF	TGTGCCAGCCCCCTAGACTCGAGAGCTAGCAATCAGCCCCAGCATTTT
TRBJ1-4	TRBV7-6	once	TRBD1	CASSLEAGGSSTNEKLFF	TGTGCCAGCAGCTTAGAGGCAGGGGGCTCTTCAACTAATGAAAAACTGTTTTTT
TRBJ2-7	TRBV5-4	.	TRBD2	CASSPSGTSGYEQYF	TGTGCCAGCAGCCCGTCGGGGACTAGCGGCTACGAGCAGTACTTC
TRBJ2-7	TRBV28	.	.	CASTSRVGYYEQYF	TGTGCCAGCACCTCCAGGGTAGGGTACTACGAGCAGTACTTC
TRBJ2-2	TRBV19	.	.	CASSLDSSNTGELFF	TGTGCCAGTAGTCTGGACAGTTCAAACACCGGGGAGCTGTTTTTT
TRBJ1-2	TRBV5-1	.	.	CASSLAGGAGGYTF	TGCGCCAGCAGCTTGGCCGGAGGGGCGGGAGGCTACACCTTC
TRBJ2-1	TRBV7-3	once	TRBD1	CASSENSGQGTEQFF	TGTGCCAGCAGTGAGAATTCGGGACAGGGGACTGAGCAGTTCTTC
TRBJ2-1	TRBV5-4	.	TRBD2	CASSRGLAGDNEQFF	TGTGCCAGCAGTCGGGGACTAGCGGGAGACAATGAGCAGTTCTTC
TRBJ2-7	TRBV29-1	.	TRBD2	CSVPSGGSSYEQYF	TGCAGCGTCCCCTCGGGGGGAAGCTCCTACGAGCAGTACTTC
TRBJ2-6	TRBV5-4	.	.	CASSLQGAAGANVLTF	TGTGCCAGCAGCCTACAAGGAGCTGCTGGGGCCAACGTCCTGACTTTC
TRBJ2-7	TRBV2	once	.	CASTSGTRSYEQYF	TGTGCCAGCACCTCCGGGACACGTTCCTACGAGCAGTACTTC
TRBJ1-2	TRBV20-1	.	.	CSARDRVSYTF	TGCAGTGCTAGAGATCGGGTGAGCTACACCTTC
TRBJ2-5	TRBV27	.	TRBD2	CASSSLWGGEPQYF	TGTGCCAGCAGTTCCCTTTGGGGGGGGGAGCCCCAGTACTTC
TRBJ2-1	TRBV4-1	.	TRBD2	CASSQDPGTSGRNNEQFF	TGCGCCAGCAGCCAAGATCCCGGGACTAGCGGGAGGAACAATGAGCAGTTCTTC
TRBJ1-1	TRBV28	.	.	CASSWRGRLPEAFF	TGTGCCAGCAGTTGGAGGGGTCGGTTACCTGAAGCTTTCTTT
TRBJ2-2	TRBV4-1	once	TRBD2	CASSRGLAGIANTGELFF	TGCGCCAGCAGCCGCGGACTAGCGGGGATTGCGAACACCGGGGAGCTGTTTTTT
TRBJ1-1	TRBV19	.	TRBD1	CASSSSGTGNAFF	TGTGCCAGTAGCTCCTCCGGGACAGGGAACGCTTTCTTT
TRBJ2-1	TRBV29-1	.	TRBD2	CSVEVVAGRVGEAYNEQFF	TGCAGCGTTGAAGTGGTGGCAGGGAGGGTGGGGGAGGCTTACAATGAGCAGTTCTTC
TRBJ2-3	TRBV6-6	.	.	CASSFLRGRTDTQYF	TGTGCCAGCAGTTTCCTCAGGGGGAGGACAGATACGCAGTATTTT
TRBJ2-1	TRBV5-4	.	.	CASSSHTSSYNEQFF	TGTGCCAGCAGCTCGCATACAAGCTCCTACAATGAGCAGTTCTTC
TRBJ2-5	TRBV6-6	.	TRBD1	CASTDRAGGEVKTQYF	TGTGCCAGCACCGATCGGGCAGGGGGCGAGGTGAAGACCCAGTACTTC
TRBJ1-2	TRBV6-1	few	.	CASSPDSSVNYGYTF	TGTGCCAGCAGTCCAGACAGCAGTGTTAACTATGGCTACACCTTC